A selection of T cell receptor beta chains follows, all from one sample in a study of shared clonotypes between healthy human individuals. Sequencing was performed with immunoSEQ multiplex PCR; in TCRdb, only in-frame clones are kept and a portion is missing. Of about 2.1 million clones listed, over 85% are singletons. Input material: naive CD8+ T cells from PBMCs. These receptors all come from a man aged 18 to 35 in good health. Some clones in this sample may be carry-over from other donors' samples. The CDR3 runs from the conserved cysteine through the conserved F or W. The order of the fields is V gene, J gene, CDR3 protein.

TRBV4-1	TRBJ2-1	CASSQTDPSSYNEQFF
TRBV28	TRBJ2-3	CASGTPGGTKVGLAGGDTQYF
TRBV7-9	TRBJ2-7	CASTPLTVPYEQYF
TRBV7-2	TRBJ2-5	CASSFDPGTVNQETQYF
TRBV13	TRBJ1-4	CASSRGNEKLFF
TRBV7-3	TRBJ2-7	CASSLGTGTYEQYF
TRBV7-8	TRBJ2-7	CASSFSKTGRSEQYF
TRBV2	TRBJ2-1	CASTEGPSSEQFF
TRBV9	TRBJ2-2	CASSLRSARGTGELFF
TRBV28	TRBJ2-5	CASTLWDRAQETQYF
TRBV27	TRBJ1-2	CASSPDRANGYTF
TRBV9	TRBJ2-1	CASSVSLAGGSYNEQFF
TRBV28	TRBJ2-5	CASSYRGTALQETQYF
TRBV14	TRBJ2-7	CASSQPRLSDEQYF
TRBV6-5	TRBJ1-1	CASSPWTSGTEAFF
TRBV2	TRBJ2-7	CASSEVLGFTYEQYF
TRBV27	TRBJ1-1	CASSLLAVGGTEAFF
TRBV5-6	TRBJ2-7	CASSFQGGVQYF
TRBV5-1	TRBJ1-1	CASSLFGTEAFF
TRBV7-9	TRBJ2-7	CASSYPGGEQYF
TRBV28	TRBJ1-2	CASKGDGANYGYTF
TRBV2	TRBJ2-5	CASSPGTVIQETQYF
TRBV19	TRBJ2-2	CASSIGVISSENTGELFF
TRBV9	TRBJ2-7	CASSAGTGDGYEQYF
TRBV7-3	TRBJ2-2	CASSHREGSQPGELFF
TRBV15	TRBJ2-2	CATSREEGDTGELFF
TRBV29-1	TRBJ1-1	CSAGGGLNTEAFF
TRBV5-4	TRBJ1-2	CASRRGQDPFWPNTF